The source of this T cell receptor (beta chain) is a study of cytomegalovirus exposure and HLA in healthy donors. Overall study findings and caveats: Earlier analysis yielded a pattern in which most TCR beta V segments were productive about 87% or about 30% of the time.

Vbeta (60) and Jbeta (13) primers were used in the PCR. This table comes from immunoSEQ multiplex PCR, and its TCRdb copy is limited to in-frame clones, with some not included. The profile covers around 120,000 clones, with around a tenth appearing a single time and 3% taken by the ten largest. Germline loops: CDR1 MDHEN, CDR2 SYDVKM. CDR3 length equals 12 residues. V lost 8 bases to trimming and J lost 0 bases, with 5 bases between them. This clone has only a few counts. As yet, its antigen is unknown. Material for sequencing was PBMCs. This rearrangement joins TRBV28 to TRBJ2-1, with D hard to call. The sequence was collected from a man aged 25-40 years in good health and CMV-seronegative. CDR3 in DNA: TGTGCCAGCGGCAGCTCCTACAATGAGCAGTTCTTC. Translating it yields CASGSSYNEQFF.